These 9 T cell receptor beta chains originate from one sample sequenced in a study of CD8 T cells in ankylosing spondylitis. A single record per CDR3 protein comes from TCRdb applying MiXCR to the 5' RACE reads. The data show 200,000 to 250,000 distinct CDR3 sequences, under 12% seen once. What was sequenced was blood, either unsorted or a sorted T cell fraction (not recorded which). These receptors came from a male donor with ankylosing spondylitis or in good health (not recorded which).

This clonotype was detected ten times or more. This rearrangement joins TRBV10-1 to TRBJ2-7, with 11 bases aligning to TRBD2. The CDR3 is 15 amino acids. Germline loops: CDR1 WNHNN, CDR2 SYGVQD (reference sequence). Trimming at V came to 3 bases and at J to 6 bases, leaving 7 bases not matched to a gene. For the CDR3, the DNA is TGCGCCAGCAGTGACTCGACTAGCGGGGTAGCCGAGCAGTACTTC. This encodes CASSDSTSGVAEQYF.

This clonotype was recorded many times. The V and J genes are TRBV12-3 or TRBV12-4 and TRBJ1-6; unclear D gene. The CDR3 is made up of 16 amino acids. V lost 7 bases and J lost 0, with 13 bases in between. Written as DNA, the CDR3 is TGTGCCAGCACCCCCCGCGGGAGCTCCTATAATTCACCCCTCCACTTT. Translating it yields CASTPRGSSYNSPLHF.

This clonotype was seen ten or more times. J is TRBJ1-2 and V is TRBV6-2 or TRBV6-3, with D possibly being TRBD1 (5 bases). Trimming stripped 5 bases from V and 4 bases from J, with 17 bases between. CDR3 length: 15 amino acids. Germline assignment: CDR1 MNHEY and CDR2 SVGEGT. The CDR3 reads CASSRPGFAGYGYTF. Here the CDR3 DNA reads TGTGCCAGCAGTCGACCAGGGTTCGCTGGCTATGGCTACACCTTC.

This clonotype was seen repeatedly, ten times or more. The rearrangement uses TRBV5-1 and TRBJ2-1; 14 bases map to TRBD2. V trimming: 4 bases; J trimming: 7 bases; junction bases outside the gene matches: 4. The CDR3 sequence is 15 residues long. The germline V gene has CDR1 SGHRS and CDR2 YFSETQ. The CDR3 is CASSPGLAGDNEQFF. In DNA, the CDR3 is TGCGCCAGCAGCCCGGGACTAGCGGGGGATAATGAGCAGTTCTTC.

This clonotype was counted ten times or more. This chain links TRBV12-3 or TRBV12-4 with TRBJ1-4; perhaps TRBD1 as D (5 bases). V lost 6 bases, J lost 7 bases, and 27 bases lay in between. This CDR3 contains 18 residues. CDR3: CASRHNTAQGRDSEKLFF. The CDR3 bases are TGTGCCAGCAGACACAATACCGCGCAGGGCCGGGATAGTGAAAAACTGTTTTTT.

The sample holds many counts of this clonotype. This chain links TRBV20-1 with TRBJ2-3; 9 bases are a match to TRBD2. Germline values: CDR1 DFQATT, CDR2 SNEGSKA (reference sequence). This CDR3 has 16 amino acids. J lost 7 bases, V lost 3 bases, and 14 bases had no gene match. The CDR3 DNA sequence: TGCAGTGCTAGTCCCATTGGGCGGGGGGGCCAAAATACGCAGTATTTT. Translating gives CSASPIGRGGQNTQYF.

This clonotype was observed at least ten times. The V call is TRBV6-1, the J call TRBJ1-2, with D perhaps matching TRBD1 (6 bases). Germline CDR1 reads MNHNS; CDR2 reads SASEGT. Deletions cut 2 bases from V and 3 bases from J, with 7 bases between. This CDR3 is 13 amino acids long. In DNA form, the CDR3 reads TGTGCCAGCAGTGAAAGACAGGACTATGGCTACACCTTC. Its translation: CASSERQDYGYTF.

This clonotype has ten or more counts. The rearrangement links TRBV7-2 to TRBJ2-3; weak D call: TRBD2 (5 bases). V lost 4 bases, J lost 6 bases, and 17 bases lay in between. The CDR3 is 15 residues long. The germline CDR1 and CDR2 sequences are SGHTA and FQGNSA. This CDR3 is CASSSTRTPPDTQYF. The DNA for the CDR3 is TGTGCCAGCAGCTCTACCAGGACTCCTCCGGATACGCAGTATTTT.

This clonotype was seen at least ten times. The V gene is TRBV12-3 or TRBV12-4, the J gene TRBJ1-2; 7 bases are shared with TRBD1. V was clipped by 6 bases and J by 6 bases; unmatched bases: 4. This CDR3 has 12 amino acids. In DNA, the CDR3 is TGTGCCAGCAGCCCTACAGGGGATGGCTACACCTTC. Encoded protein: CASSPTGDGYTF.